This is a list of T cell receptor beta chains from one sample in a study of Graves' ophthalmopathy and Graves' hyperthyroidism. TCRdb itself ran the multiplex PCR reads through MiXCR, one entry per CDR3 protein. Here the sample spans almost 750,000 distinct CDR3 sequences, 40% being singletons. Input material: peripheral blood. These receptors were obtained from an adult man with Graves' ophthalmopathy. The CDR3 runs from the conserved cysteine through the conserved F or W. The D gene is left open where the match is weak. Clone size, where shown, is once, few, many, or a class for clones that have expanded.

cdr3_aa: CASSFHGERTPPYEQYF; cdr3_nt: TGTGCCAGCAGCTTTCACGGGGAGCGGACCCCCCCCTACGAGCAGTACTTC; d_call: -; j_call: TRBJ2-7; clone_size: -; v_call: TRBV7-2
cdr3_aa: CASSISNRPSGYEQYF; cdr3_nt: TGTGCCAGTAGTATATCCAACAGGCCCTCTGGATACGAGCAGTACTTC; d_call: -; j_call: TRBJ2-7; clone_size: -; v_call: TRBV19
cdr3_aa: CASSAAGGNGNEKLFF; cdr3_nt: TGTGCCAGCAGCGCCGCTGGGGGGAACGGAAATGAAAAACTGTTTTTT; d_call: -; j_call: TRBJ1-4; clone_size: once; v_call: TRBV9
cdr3_aa: CSVVTGAEAFF; cdr3_nt: TGCAGCGTTGTGACAGGGGCTGAAGCTTTCTTT; d_call: TRBD1; j_call: TRBJ1-1; clone_size: -; v_call: TRBV29-1
cdr3_aa: CSVVWQGSNYGYTF; cdr3_nt: TGCAGCGTTGTTTGGCAGGGTTCAAACTATGGCTACACCTTC; d_call: -; j_call: TRBJ1-2; clone_size: many; v_call: TRBV29-1
cdr3_aa: CASSLVPGQTPDEAFF; cdr3_nt: TGCGCCAGCAGCCTCGTCCCGGGACAGACACCGGATGAAGCTTTCTTT; d_call: TRBD1; j_call: TRBJ1-1; clone_size: -; v_call: TRBV4-1
cdr3_aa: CSARPGAYKETQYF; cdr3_nt: TGCAGTGCTAGGCCCGGGGCCTATAAAGAGACCCAGTACTTC; d_call: -; j_call: TRBJ2-5; clone_size: -; v_call: TRBV20-1
cdr3_aa: CASSQQATGNTGELFF; cdr3_nt: TGCGCCAGCAGCCAACAAGCGACAGGGAACACCGGGGAGCTGTTTTTT; d_call: -; j_call: TRBJ2-2; clone_size: -; v_call: TRBV7-2
cdr3_aa: CASSYSGVTQETQYF; cdr3_nt: TGTGCCAGCAGTTACTCGGGGGTAACCCAAGAGACCCAGTACTTC; d_call: -; j_call: TRBJ2-5; clone_size: once; v_call: TRBV7-9
cdr3_aa: CASRLDGASGYTF; cdr3_nt: TGTGCCAGCAGGCTGGACGGAGCGTCTGGCTACACCTTC; d_call: -; j_call: TRBJ1-2; clone_size: many; v_call: TRBV6-5
cdr3_aa: CATSGSGTGETQYF; cdr3_nt: TGTGCCACCAGCGGTTCCGGGACAGGGGAGACCCAGTACTTC; d_call: TRBD1; j_call: TRBJ2-5; clone_size: many; v_call: TRBV15
cdr3_aa: CSATGDYGYTF; cdr3_nt: TGCAGTGCTACGGGGGACTATGGCTACACCTTC; d_call: -; j_call: TRBJ1-2; clone_size: many; v_call: TRBV20-1
cdr3_aa: CASSVVQDRALGGELFF; cdr3_nt: TGTGCCAGCAGCGTAGTCCAGGACAGGGCTTTAGGCGGGGAGCTGTTTTTT; d_call: TRBD1; j_call: TRBJ2-2; clone_size: -; v_call: TRBV9
cdr3_aa: CSPPCIGPGTGELFF; cdr3_nt: TGCAGCCCACCGTGTATCGGCCCCGGGACCGGGGAGCTGTTTTTT; d_call: -; j_call: TRBJ2-2; clone_size: few; v_call: TRBV29-1
cdr3_aa: CTSGQGGYGYTF; cdr3_nt: TGCACCTCTGGACAGGGCGGCTATGGCTACACCTTC; d_call: TRBD1; j_call: TRBJ1-2; clone_size: -; v_call: TRBV29-1
cdr3_aa: CAISGLGQGRANVLTF; cdr3_nt: TGTGCCATCAGTGGGTTGGGGCAGGGAAGGGCCAACGTCCTGACTTTC; d_call: -; j_call: TRBJ2-6; clone_size: -; v_call: TRBV10-3
cdr3_aa: CASSRRLSDANTGELFF; cdr3_nt: TGTGCCAGCAGTCGTCGACTTAGCGATGCGAACACCGGGGAGCTGTTTTTT; d_call: -; j_call: TRBJ2-2; clone_size: -; v_call: TRBV25-1
cdr3_aa: CASRRGTGPNYGYTF; cdr3_nt: TGTGCCAGCAGAAGAGGGACAGGACCTAACTATGGCTACACCTTC; d_call: TRBD1; j_call: TRBJ1-2; clone_size: -; v_call: TRBV11-2
cdr3_aa: CASSETAEPREQYF; cdr3_nt: TGTGCCAGCAGCGAAACAGCGGAGCCCCGCGAGCAGTACTTC; d_call: -; j_call: TRBJ2-7; clone_size: -; v_call: TRBV5-4
cdr3_aa: CASSLVGWTF; cdr3_nt: TGTGCCAGCAGCTTAGTTGGGTGGACCTTC; d_call: -; j_call: TRBJ1-2; clone_size: few; v_call: TRBV7-9
cdr3_aa: CASSMARARGYTF; cdr3_nt: TGTGCCAGTAGTATGGCCCGGGCGCGAGGCTACACCTTC; d_call: -; j_call: TRBJ1-2; clone_size: -; v_call: TRBV19
cdr3_aa: CASSAGGQDQETQYF; cdr3_nt: TGTGCCAGCAGCGCAGGGGGACAGGATCAAGAGACCCAGTACTTC; d_call: TRBD1; j_call: TRBJ2-5; clone_size: few; v_call: TRBV9
cdr3_aa: CSAKVGGAQETQYF; cdr3_nt: TGCAGTGCCAAAGTGGGAGGAGCGCAAGAGACCCAGTACTTC; d_call: -; j_call: TRBJ2-5; clone_size: many; v_call: TRBV20-1
cdr3_aa: CASSRYAGETYEQYF; cdr3_nt: TGTGCCAGCAGCCGATACGCGGGGGAGACCTACGAGCAGTACTTC; d_call: TRBD2; j_call: TRBJ2-7; clone_size: few; v_call: TRBV12-3/TRBV12-4
cdr3_aa: CASSASGTGGYEQYF; cdr3_nt: TGTGCCAGTAGTGCATCCGGGACAGGTGGCTACGAGCAGTACTTC; d_call: TRBD1; j_call: TRBJ2-7; clone_size: -; v_call: TRBV19
cdr3_aa: CARQGDYGYTF; cdr3_nt: TGTGCAAGACAGGGCGACTATGGCTACACCTTC; d_call: TRBD1; j_call: TRBJ1-2; clone_size: few; v_call: TRBV9
cdr3_aa: CASTGLNNEKLFF; cdr3_nt: TGTGCCAGCACAGGGTTGAATAATGAAAAACTGTTTTTT; d_call: -; j_call: TRBJ1-4; clone_size: few; v_call: TRBV19
cdr3_aa: CASSNWGGEYEQYF; cdr3_nt: TGTGCCAGCAGCAACTGGGGAGGGGAATACGAGCAGTACTTC; d_call: TRBD2; j_call: TRBJ2-7; clone_size: few; v_call: TRBV7-9
cdr3_aa: CASSLGRSRTGGREQYF; cdr3_nt: TGTGCCAGCAGCTTAGGCCGCTCCAGGACAGGGGGCCGGGAGCAGTACTTC; d_call: TRBD1; j_call: TRBJ2-7; clone_size: -; v_call: TRBV13
cdr3_aa: CASSPYSGSHEKLFF; cdr3_nt: TGTGCCAGCAGCCCTTACTCCGGGTCGCATGAAAAACTGTTTTTT; d_call: -; j_call: TRBJ1-4; clone_size: -; v_call: TRBV7-9
cdr3_aa: CASNLRRQETQYF; cdr3_nt: TGTGCCAGCAATCTCAGGCGCCAAGAGACCCAGTACTTC; d_call: -; j_call: TRBJ2-5; clone_size: -; v_call: TRBV2
cdr3_aa: CASSPLGFYEQYF; cdr3_nt: TGTGCCAGCAGCCCCTTGGGATTCTACGAGCAGTACTTC; d_call: -; j_call: TRBJ2-7; clone_size: few; v_call: TRBV9
cdr3_aa: CASSEGDWYQETQYF; cdr3_nt: TGTGCCAGCTCCGAGGGGGACTGGTACCAAGAGACCCAGTACTTC; d_call: -; j_call: TRBJ2-5; clone_size: -; v_call: TRBV2
cdr3_aa: CASSYSKGSAYEQYF; cdr3_nt: TGTGCCAGCAGTTACTCGAAGGGGTCGGCCTACGAGCAGTACTTC; d_call: -; j_call: TRBJ2-7; clone_size: few; v_call: TRBV6-4
cdr3_aa: CASSLDGLTGTYNSPLHF; cdr3_nt: TGCGCCAGCAGCCTCGACGGGCTAACCGGGACCTATAATTCACCCCTCCACTTT; d_call: -; j_call: TRBJ1-6; clone_size: once; v_call: TRBV7-2
cdr3_aa: CASSVRQGAIYEQYF; cdr3_nt: TGTGCCAGCAGCGTTCGACAGGGGGCCATATACGAGCAGTACTTC; d_call: TRBD1; j_call: TRBJ2-7; clone_size: -; v_call: TRBV5-5
cdr3_aa: CASSLVGVDTGELFF; cdr3_nt: TGTGCCAGCAGCTTAGTTGGAGTCGACACCGGGGAGCTGTTTTTT; d_call: -; j_call: TRBJ2-2; clone_size: few; v_call: TRBV11-2
cdr3_aa: CASTGGGGTEAFF; cdr3_nt: TGCGCCAGCACCGGAGGGGGGGGGACTGAAGCTTTCTTT; d_call: -; j_call: TRBJ1-1; clone_size: many; v_call: TRBV10-2
cdr3_aa: CASSWTGGVYEQYF; cdr3_nt: TGTGCCAGCTCTTGGACAGGGGGGGTCTACGAGCAGTACTTC; d_call: TRBD1; j_call: TRBJ2-7; clone_size: -; v_call: TRBV2
cdr3_aa: CASSRTLQGARGYTF; cdr3_nt: TGTGCCAGCAGCAGAACCCTTCAGGGGGCGAGGGGCTACACCTTC; d_call: TRBD1; j_call: TRBJ1-2; clone_size: -; v_call: TRBV2
cdr3_aa: CASSRDRGRGEKLFF; cdr3_nt: TGTGCCAGCAGCCGAGACAGGGGGCGCGGAGAAAAACTGTTTTTT; d_call: TRBD1; j_call: TRBJ1-4; clone_size: -; v_call: TRBV12-3/TRBV12-4
cdr3_aa: CASSQHTYEQYF; cdr3_nt: TGTGCCAGCAGCCAACACACCTACGAGCAGTACTTC; d_call: -; j_call: TRBJ2-7; clone_size: many; v_call: TRBV14
cdr3_aa: CASSSTVRELFF; cdr3_nt: TGTGCCAGCAGCTCCACTGTTAGGGAGCTGTTTTTT; d_call: -; j_call: TRBJ2-2; clone_size: -; v_call: TRBV7-8
cdr3_aa: CANSLAPGNQPQHF; cdr3_nt: TGTGCCAACAGCTTAGCTCCAGGCAATCAGCCCCAGCATTTT; d_call: -; j_call: TRBJ1-5; clone_size: -; v_call: TRBV7-2
cdr3_aa: CASSYSRGQQQYF; cdr3_nt: TGTGCCAGCAGTTACTCCAGGGGGCAGCAGCAGTACTTC; d_call: TRBD1; j_call: TRBJ2-7; clone_size: -; v_call: TRBV25-1
cdr3_aa: CASRRGQGSYGYTF; cdr3_nt: TGTGCCAGCAGGCGGGGACAGGGATCCTATGGCTACACCTTC; d_call: TRBD1; j_call: TRBJ1-2; clone_size: few; v_call: TRBV10-3
cdr3_aa: CASSLAWNSDNSPLHF; cdr3_nt: TGTGCCAGCAGCTTAGCGTGGAACAGCGATAATTCACCCCTCCACTTT; d_call: -; j_call: TRBJ1-6; clone_size: -; v_call: TRBV7-9
cdr3_aa: CSAPPGLRGEKLFF; cdr3_nt: TGCAGTGCCCCCCCCGGCTTAAGGGGCGAAAAACTGTTTTTT; d_call: -; j_call: TRBJ1-4; clone_size: few; v_call: TRBV20-1
cdr3_aa: CSLAGGKDGYTF; cdr3_nt: TGCAGCTTAGCGGGGGGAAAGGATGGCTACACCTTC; d_call: -; j_call: TRBJ1-2; clone_size: -; v_call: TRBV29-1
cdr3_aa: CASSLQGSVGTEAFF; cdr3_nt: TGTGCCAGCAGTTTACAGGGTTCGGTGGGCACTGAAGCTTTCTTT; d_call: -; j_call: TRBJ1-1; clone_size: -; v_call: TRBV5-6
cdr3_aa: CASSPSGSHRGAVF; cdr3_nt: TGTGCCAGCAGCCCTAGCGGGAGCCACCGGGGAGCTGTTTTT; d_call: TRBD2; j_call: TRBJ2-2; clone_size: -; v_call: TRBV25-1
cdr3_aa: CASSVGHGSGNTIYF; cdr3_nt: TGTGCCAGCAGCGTAGGGCACGGCTCTGGAAACACCATATATTTT; d_call: -; j_call: TRBJ1-3; clone_size: many; v_call: TRBV9
cdr3_aa: CASSQTGRRGETQYF; cdr3_nt: TGTGCCAGCAGCCAGACAGGGAGGAGAGGAGAGACCCAGTACTTC; d_call: -; j_call: TRBJ2-5; clone_size: few; v_call: TRBV27
cdr3_aa: CAISEGGDFYEQYF; cdr3_nt: TGTGCCATCAGTGAGGGGGGGGACTTCTACGAGCAGTACTTC; d_call: TRBD2; j_call: TRBJ2-7; clone_size: -; v_call: TRBV10-3
cdr3_aa: CAISEGSNYGYTF; cdr3_nt: TGTGCCATCAGTGAGGGGTCTAACTATGGCTACACCTTC; d_call: -; j_call: TRBJ1-2; clone_size: -; v_call: TRBV10-3
cdr3_aa: CATSDAGTVGTGELFF; cdr3_nt: TGTGCCACCAGTGACGCCGGGACGGTGGGGACCGGGGAGCTGTTTTTT; d_call: -; j_call: TRBJ2-2; clone_size: -; v_call: TRBV24-1
cdr3_aa: CSAGRGSQETQYF; cdr3_nt: TGCAGTGCGGGGAGGGGGAGTCAAGAGACCCAGTACTTC; d_call: -; j_call: TRBJ2-5; clone_size: -; v_call: TRBV20-1
cdr3_aa: CASSEGTVRYYEQYF; cdr3_nt: TGTGCCAGCAGCGAAGGGACAGTTAGATACTACGAGCAGTACTTC; d_call: TRBD1; j_call: TRBJ2-7; clone_size: few; v_call: TRBV5-4
cdr3_aa: CASGQGGSNQPQHF; cdr3_nt: TGTGCCAGCGGACAGGGTGGTAGCAATCAGCCCCAGCATTTT; d_call: TRBD1; j_call: TRBJ1-5; clone_size: -; v_call: TRBV2